The T cell receptor (beta chain) described here comes from a study of cytomegalovirus exposure and HLA in healthy donors. General study findings and limits: Solely CMV serostatus was available to characterize immune exposure.

It was with 60 Vbeta and 13 Jbeta primers that the PCR ran. Profiled with immunoSEQ multiplex PCR; TCRdb holds only in-frame clones, not every one. The data show about 110,000 clones, 65% to 85% seen once. This clone occurred a few times. Its antigen is currently unknown. CDR3 length: 14 residues. Between the trimmed V and J ends, which lost 3 bases and 5 bases, there was a span of 13 bases. Germline loops: CDR1 PRHDT, CDR2 FYEKMQ (reference sequence). The specimen was PBMCs. The V and J genes are TRBV13 and TRBJ1-1; D may be TRBD1 (5 bases). The TCR was taken from a male donor in good health and CMV-seropositive. The CDR3 coding sequence is TGTGCCAGCAGCTTTACCAGGGATGGGACTGAAGCTTTCTTT. Its protein product is CASSFTRDGTEAFF.